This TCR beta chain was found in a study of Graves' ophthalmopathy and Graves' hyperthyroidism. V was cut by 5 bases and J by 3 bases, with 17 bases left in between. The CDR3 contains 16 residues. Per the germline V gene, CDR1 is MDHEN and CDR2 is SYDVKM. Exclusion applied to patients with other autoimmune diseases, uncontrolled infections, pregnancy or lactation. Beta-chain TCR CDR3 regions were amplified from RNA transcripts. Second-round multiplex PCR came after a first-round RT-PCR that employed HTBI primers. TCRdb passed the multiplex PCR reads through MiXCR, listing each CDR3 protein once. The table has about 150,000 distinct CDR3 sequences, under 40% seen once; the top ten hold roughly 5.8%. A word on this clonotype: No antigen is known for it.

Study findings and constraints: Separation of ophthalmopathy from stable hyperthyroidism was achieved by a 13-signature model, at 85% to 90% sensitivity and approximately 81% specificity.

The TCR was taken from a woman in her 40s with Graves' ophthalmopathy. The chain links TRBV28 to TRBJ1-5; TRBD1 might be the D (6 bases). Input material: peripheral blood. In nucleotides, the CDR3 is TGTGCCAGCAGTACTTCTGCCTGGACAGCCAATCAGCCCCAGCATTTT. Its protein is CASSTSAWTANQPQHF.